Listed below are T cell receptor beta chains from one sample, sequenced in a study of human T cells and chemical hapten exposure. MiXCR was run by TCRdb on the RACE reads, yielding one entry per CDR3 protein. The sample lists about 380,000 distinct CDR3 sequences, about 6% occurring once. Sequenced material: whole blood, taken in connection with sensitization to the hapten diphenylcyclopropenone (DPC). These receptors came from a woman aged 18-29 years with alopecia areata. Some clones in this sample may be carry-over from other donors' samples. CDR3s leave out the opening cysteine and the closing phenylalanine or tryptophan.

>TRBJ2-3|TRBV3-1
ASSREPIAGGPKRTDTQY
>TRBJ1-3|TRBV7-2
ASSLQGGQGNTIY
>TRBJ2-3|TRBV12-3/TRBV12-4
ASSPWTGISTDTQY
>TRBJ2-1|TRBV20-1
SARQGAVHNEQF
>TRBJ2-3|TRBV6-5
ASSPSGRAQY
>TRBJ2-3|TRBV5-1
ASSFTSGDTDTQY
>TRBJ2-1|TRBV5-1
ASSLGDSYNEQF
>TRBJ2-3|TRBV6-5
ASARELATDTQY
>TRBJ2-1|TRBV4-1
ASSQGGGAQF
>TRBJ1-1|TRBV27
ASSFSQENTEAF
>TRBJ1-5|TRBV28
ASSLFGLSGPLNQPQH
>TRBJ2-1|TRBV29-1
SVGPLAGVGNEQF
>TRBJ1-2|TRBV6-5
AAQDSYGYT
>TRBJ1-2|TRBV28
ATDGLTTLNYGYT
>TRBJ2-5|TRBV5-1
ASSHGTSYSETQY
>TRBJ2-2|TRBV10-3
AISESPLAANTGELF
>TRBJ2-2|TRBV7-9
ASSLAQGRTGELF
>TRBJ2-2|TRBV12-5
ASGLVLSVNTGELF
>TRBJ1-1|TRBV27
ASSPRDRGYTEAF
>TRBJ1-6|TRBV6-1
ASSEVLLGVSPLH
>TRBJ2-6|TRBV6-2/TRBV6-3
ASSYPRSYRSNVLT
>TRBJ2-7|TRBV4-1
ASSQVAGTGTGSYEQY
>TRBJ2-3|TRBV12-3/TRBV12-4
ASSPAGATDTQY
>TRBJ2-1|TRBV7-2
ASSPDHRALQF
>TRBJ2-5|TRBV5-1
ASSLGDHQETQY
>TRBJ1-5|TRBV4-1
ASSQDGRGNQPQH
>TRBJ2-1|TRBV2
ASSVSAGGDNEQF
>TRBJ2-7|TRBV12-3/TRBV12-4
ASSTKGQGSIYEQY
>TRBJ2-7|TRBV5-1
ASSVWTGSAGYEQY
>TRBJ1-2|TRBV7-2
ASSFTRVYGYT
>TRBJ1-6|TRBV12-3/TRBV12-4
ASSGLRSGRANSPLH
>TRBJ1-1|TRBV3-1
ASSRRGSNTEAF
>TRBJ1-2|TRBV3-1
ASSPRDRGQGYT